This TCR beta chain was sequenced during a study of T-cell memory formation after mild COVID-19. Regarding the study as a whole: Clones that shrank (day 15 to 85) were balanced CD4/CD8, whereas later expanders leaned CD4+. Nothing confirmed that second-wave clones peaking on day 37 were specific for SARS-CoV-2. Cross-reactive memory appears to have joined, as suggested by some responding clones showing up in pre-infection memory.

This clonotype occurred a few times. The antigen is undetermined. The CDR3 runs 17 residues. J was trimmed by 4 bases and V by 0 bases; bases with no gene match: 12. Germline lookup yields CDR1 SGHRS and CDR2 YFSETQ. The authors produced TCR alpha and TCR beta cDNA libraries with sample barcodes and UMIs by 5'RACE using constant-segment primers. One entry per CDR3 protein, called by TCRdb with MiXCR from the 5' RACE reads. The sample lists roughly 380,000 distinct CDR3 sequences, around 28% occurring once. This receptor was taken from an adult woman who had mild COVID-19 (a few samples of this study predate the infection). Cell type and time point are not known. The sample was PBMCs or a T cell subset sorted from them (not recorded which). The chain employs TRBV5-1 and TRBJ2-5; 7 bases agree with TRBD1. The CDR3 reads CASSLARGAGGIETQYF. CDR3 DNA sequence: TGCGCCAGCAGCTTGGCAAGAGGGGCAGGGGGTATAGAGACCCAGTACTTC.